This T cell receptor (beta chain) was recorded in a study of blood T cell repertoires in COVID-19. Followed over time, Seattle patients had been enrolled while infection was active. Using immunoSEQ multiplex PCR, the repertoire was profiled, and TCRdb retains in-frame clones only, with some absent. Of under 95,000 clones listed, about nine tenths were seen once; the top ten hold just over 2.5%. Germline CDR1 reads SGHDT; CDR2 reads YYEEEE. The V gene end was trimmed by 2 bases and the J gene end by 7 bases; junction bases not matched to a gene: 3. The CDR3 sequence is 14 residues long. Sequenced input: peripheral blood. The clonotype was recovered from a man aged 50 or older with COVID-19, enrolled during active disease. The chain links TRBV5-6 to TRBJ2-1, with TRBD2 matching over 10 bases. CDR3 sequence: CASSFPTSGNEQFF. CDR3 sequence (DNA): TGTGCCAGCAGCTTTCCGACTAGCGGGAATGAGCAGTTCTTC.